This T cell receptor (beta chain) appears in the sequencing data of a study of blood T cells in healthy people across ages. This clonotype showed up just a few times. What it recognizes is unknown. The study, taken as a whole, reports: Roughly linear declines in TCR beta diversity per million T cells occurred with age. Estimates drawn from one million T cells were deemed to understate diversity.

Per germline, CDR1 MDHEN and CDR2 SYDVKM. V was pared by 7 bases and J by 11 bases, with 12 bases between. The CDR3 is 11 residues long. Together with a sample-barcoded 5' primer, a J-beta primer mix was included in a second PCR lasting about 7 to 11 cycles. There were at least 3 million CDR3-containing paired-end reads obtained from each sample. MiXCR, run by TCRdb on the 5' RACE reads, gives a single entry per CDR3 protein. Of about 1.5 million distinct CDR3 sequences detected, 40% to 45% appear once; the ten largest clones hold about 3.8%. The receptor was derived from a young woman in good health. The specimen sequenced was blood. The genes are TRBV28 and TRBJ2-1; a weak D match, TRBD1 (5 bases). CDR3 nucleotides: TGTGCCAGCACTAAGAACAGGCAGCAGTTCTTC. This encodes CASTKNRQQFF.